The 6 T cell receptor beta chains reported below all come from one sample, sequenced in a study of OX40 agonist ivuxolimab in advanced cancers. The library was made by the immunoSEQ multiplex PCR assay. Drawn from immuneACCESS, this table holds only the in-frame rearrangements with V and J called that TCRdb kept. Clones are partly lost; checked studies trace under half to an unresolved V gene and leave the rest unexplained. In this sample the table shows tens of thousands of clones, approximately 90% of which occur a single time. The biggest ten clones account for 20% to 25% of the sample. Sequences were derived from CD4+ or CD8+ T cells sorted from blood, sampled in a trial of the OX40 agonist ivuxolimab. These receptors all come from an adult with an advanced solid tumor such as melanoma, head and neck, liver or kidney cancer.

This chain joins TRBV28 and TRBJ2-2; 9 positions agree with TRBD2. The germline CDR1 and CDR2 sequences are MDHEN and SYDVKM. CDR3 length: 21 residues. With 1 base clipped from V and 5 bases from J, the junction kept 20 bases outside the gene matches. The CDR3 sequence: CASSLSPMPQLAGTLTGELFF. CDR3 bases: TGTGCCAGCAGTTTATCCCCGATGCCTCAGCTAGCGGGGACCCTGACCGGGGAGCTGTTTTTT.

The genes are TRBV7-6 and TRBJ2-7, with 7 nucleotides matching TRBD1. Trimming took 5 bases from V and 2 from J; bases not matched to a gene: 9. The CDR3 totals 15 residues. The germline CDR1 and CDR2 sequences are SGHVS and FNYEAQ. This CDR3 is CASSPGQAGTYEQYF. As DNA, the CDR3 is TGTGCCAGCAGCCCAGGACAGGCCGGAACCTACGAGCAGTACTTC.

V usage is TRBV30 and J usage is TRBJ2-4; 7 nucleotides align to TRBD2. The CDR3 is made up of 15 amino acids. In germline, CDR1 is GTSNPN, CDR2 SVGIG (reference sequence). V dropped 5 bases and J dropped 0; count of bases not matched to a gene: 7. The CDR3 is CAWGRATLAKNIQYF. As DNA, the CDR3 is TGTGCCTGGGGGAGGGCCACACTAGCCAAAAACATTCAGTACTTC.

The chain recombines TRBV5-4 with TRBJ2-3, with 9 positions matching TRBD2. This CDR3 is 14 amino acids long. Looked up from germline, CDR1 is SGHNT and CDR2 is YYREEE (reference sequence). CDR3 sequence reads: CASLAGGETDTQYF. In DNA, the CDR3 is TGTGCAAGTCTGGCGGGAGGGGAAACAGATACGCAGTATTTT.

This rearrangement joins TRBV29-1 to TRBJ1-2, with D uncertain. V lost 2 bases and J 8 bases, leaving 9 bases between the germline ends. The germline gives CDR1 SQVTM, CDR2 ANQGSEA. The CDR3 has 11 amino acids. This CDR3 is CSVELTGGYTF. The CDR3 nucleotides read TGCAGCGTTGAACTAACTGGGGGCTACACCTTC.

V gene TRBV5-1 combines with J gene TRBJ2-2; D remains unclear. Germline CDR1 and CDR2: SGHRS and YFSETQ. The V end was cut by 1 base, the J end by 5 bases, with 12 bases between. The CDR3 has 15 amino acids. The CDR3 sequence is CASSLKTSPTGELFF. The CDR3 region has the DNA TGCGCCAGCAGCTTGAAAACCTCTCCAACCGGGGAGCTGTTTTTT.